The source of this T cell receptor beta chain is a study of Graves' ophthalmopathy and Graves' hyperthyroidism. The wider study: A follow-up of 18 months without ophthalmopathy meant that hyperthyroidism was stable.

Reliance was placed on clinical symptoms, serum thyroxine, TRAb, thyroid ultrasound and orbital computed tomography for diagnosis. Amplifying from RNA transcripts, the study obtained TCR beta CDR3 regions. A first-round RT-PCR used HTBI primers, followed by a second-round multiplex PCR. TCRdb ran MiXCR on the multiplex PCR reads and lists one entry per CDR3 protein. The sample gives around 590,000 distinct CDR3 sequences, roughly 39% of which show up once; around 4.6% is in the top ten. The sample holds many counts of this clonotype. The sequence was obtained from an adult man with Graves' hyperthyroidism. Sequenced material: peripheral blood or thyroid tissue (not recorded which).

CDR3 loop: CASSDLSSYEQYF. CDR3 nucleotide sequence: TGCGCCAGCAGTGACCTGAGCTCCTACGAGCAGTACTTC. The gene calls are TRBV10-2 and TRBJ2-7; D unclear. The CDR3 contains 13 residues. With 3 bases removed from V and 0 bases from J, the gap between germline ends came to 6 bases. Germline CDR1 reads WSHSY; CDR2 reads SAAADI.